One and the same sample provided the 4 T cell receptor beta chains below, sequenced in a study of B cell selection in AIRE deficiency. Conventional CD4 T cells were sorted as CD4+CD127+ cells. Libraries were prepared by immunoSEQ multiplex PCR; TCRdb keeps only in-frame clonotypes and omits some of them. The profile shows some 25,000 clones, almost 98% of them singletons. Input material: conventional CD4+ T cells sorted from PBMCs. These receptors were obtained from a human donor with AIRE deficiency.

This sequence joins TRBV20-1 and TRBJ2-1; TRBD2 is a possible D gene (5 bases). The CDR3 loop spans 10 amino acids. V lost 3 bases and J lost 8, with 5 bases in between. Germline lookup yields CDR1 DFQATT and CDR2 SNEGSKA (reference sequence). The CDR3 nucleotides read TGCAGTGCTAGTAGCGATGAGCAGTTCTTC. Protein: CSASSDEQFF.

This chain connects TRBV11-1 to TRBJ2-6, with 7 bases matching TRBD1. Per germline, CDR1 SGHAT and CDR2 FQDESV (reference sequence). The V segment lost 1 base and the J segment 2 bases; nucleotides outside the gene matches: 5. The CDR3 spans 17 residues. CDR3 in DNA: TGTGCCAGCAGCTTAGGACAGGGAATCGCTGGGGCCAACGTCCTGACTTTC. It yields the protein CASSLGQGIAGANVLTF.

The rearrangement uses TRBV28 and TRBJ1-1; the D is unclear. This CDR3 region has 12 residues. V lost 6 bases and J 5 bases, leaving 10 bases between the germline ends. Germline V gives CDR1 MDHEN, CDR2 SYDVKM. CDR3 residues: CASRSDGTEAFF. The CDR3 region has the DNA TGTGCCAGCAGATCAGACGGTACTGAAGCTTTCTTT.

CDR3 in DNA: TGTGCCAGCAGCTTAGTTAGGGGCGGCGACGGGGAGCTGTTTTTT. Translating gives CASSLVRGGDGELFF. The chain uses TRBV7-8 and TRBJ2-2, with a weak D call TRBD1 (5 bases). Trimming left V 1 base short and J 7 bases short, with 13 bases between. CDR1 and CDR2 (germline): SGHVS, FQNEAQ. This CDR3 contains 15 residues. The variable domain in full, with the rest retrieved from reference TRBV7-8 and TRBJ2-2, is GAGVSQSPRYKVAKRGQDVALRCDPISGHVSLFWYQQALGQGPEFLTYFQNEAQLDKSGLPSDRFFAERPEGSVSTLKIQRTQQEDSAVYLCASSLVRGGDGELFFGEGSRLTVL.